The 30 T cell receptor beta chains listed next were all sequenced from one sample in a study of T cells in Graves' hyperthyroidism and ophthalmopathy. RNA transcripts were the template for amplifying TCR beta CDR3 regions. Researchers ran a first-round RT-PCR on the TCR CDR3 using the HTBI primer set. From the multiplex PCR reads, TCRdb called clonotypes with MiXCR, one entry per CDR3 protein. Of roughly 300,000 distinct CDR3 sequences listed, 18% are singletons. The specimen sequenced was blood. Every receptor here comes from a woman in her forties or fifties with Graves' hyperthyroidism.

This clonotype has only a few counts. The chain has TRBV7-3 and TRBJ2-1; TRBD2 agrees at 10 bases. V lost 7 bases to trimming and J lost 4 bases; unmatched junction nucleotides: 7. Looked up from germline, CDR1 is SGHTA and CDR2 is FQGTGA. The CDR3 has 15 amino acids. CDR3 nucleotide sequence: TGTGCCAGCACCGCTGGGACTAGCGCTTACAATGAGCAGTTCTTC. It codes for CASTAGTSAYNEQFF.

In this sample, this clonotype turned up a few times. At one end the junction does not follow the germline gene, possibly because of a read error. The chain is built from TRBV18 and TRBJ1-1, with a tentative D call TRBD1 (6 bases). The CDR3 is 14 amino acids. The germline gives CDR1 KGHSH, CDR2 LQKENI. CDR3 amino acids: CASSPGGLGTEAVF. CDR3 DNA: TGTGCCAGCTCACCGGGGGGGCTGGGGACTGAAGCTGTCTTT.

The rearrangement joins TRBV11-2 to TRBJ2-5, with 7 bases aligning to TRBD1. The CDR3 spans 13 residues. Germline V CDR1 and CDR2: SGHAT, FQNNGV. J lost 4 bases, V lost 5 bases, and 4 bases had no gene match. CDR3 loop: CASSPGQIETQYF. DNA for the CDR3: TGTGCCAGCAGCCCGGGACAGATAGAGACCCAGTACTTC.

This clonotype was observed once. The chain combines TRBV12-3 or TRBV12-4 with TRBJ1-5; D might be TRBD1 (5 bases). This CDR3 has 16 amino acids. Trimming shortened V by 3 bases and J by 2 bases, and 14 bases separated the two germline ends. The CDR3 sequence: CASSFGGGGGNQPQHF. CDR3 coding DNA: TGTGCCAGCAGTTTCGGGGGGGGGGGGGGCAATCAGCCCCAGCATTTT.

This clonotype was seen many times. The V call is TRBV11-3, the J call TRBJ2-1, with 9 bases fitting TRBD2. Germline values: CDR1 SGHNT, CDR2 YENEEA. The ends lost 5 bases at V and 11 bases at J; junction bases unmatched: 1. This CDR3 is 11 amino acids long. The DNA for the CDR3 is TGTGCCAGCAGCCTAGCGGGGCAGCAGTTCTTC. This codes for CASSLAGQQFF. The whole variable domain, remainder taken from reference TRBV11-3 and TRBJ2-1, is EAGVVQSPRYKIIEKKQPVAFWCNPISGHNTLYWYLQNLGQGPELLIRYENEEAVDDSQLPKDRFSAERLKGVDSTLKIQPAELGDSAVYLCASSLAGQQFFGPGTRLTVL.

This clonotype was recorded many times. CDR3 in amino acids: CASSLDRAGNSYEQYF. The CDR3, as DNA: TGTGCCAGCAGCTTAGATCGGGCGGGTAACTCCTACGAGCAGTACTTC. The chain uses TRBV11-2 and TRBJ2-7; D perhaps matches TRBD2 (5 bases). The V gene's germline CDR1 is SGHAT and CDR2 FQNNGV. The CDR3 extends over 16 amino acids. V was pared by 0 bases and J by 0 bases, with 12 bases between.

This clonotype appeared many times. J is TRBJ1-1 and V is TRBV6-1; maybe TRBD1 (5 bases). Trimming removed 6 bases at V and 3 bases at J, with 20 bases between. The CDR3 has 16 residues. Germline values: CDR1 MNHNS, CDR2 SASEGT. The CDR3 sequence: CASRELPGVRDTEAFF. Written as DNA, the CDR3 is TGTGCCAGCAGGGAGCTACCGGGGGTAAGGGACACTGAAGCTTTCTTT.

At least ten counts were recorded for this clonotype. This chain connects TRBV20-1 to TRBJ2-3; 7 positions agree with TRBD1. The J segment lost 3 bases and the V segment lost 6 bases, leaving 9 bases of the junction unmatched. CDR3 length equals 14 residues. CDR1 is DFQATT and CDR2 is SNEGSKA in the germline V gene (reference sequence). The CDR3 here is CSATSGQLTDTQYF. The DNA of the CDR3 is TGCAGTGCAACTTCGGGACAGTTAACAGATACGCAGTATTTT.

V and J are TRBV29-1 and TRBJ1-2; the D gene is possibly TRBD1 (6 bases). With 6 bases removed from V and 4 bases from J, the gap between germline ends came to 18 bases. Germline values: CDR1 SQVTM, CDR2 ANQGSEA. CDR3 length: 14 amino acids. The CDR3 loop is CSVQTITGSYGYTF. CDR3 DNA sequence: TGCAGCGTCCAAACGATAACAGGGTCCTATGGCTACACCTTC.

This clonotype was seen a handful of times. The gene calls are TRBV7-2 and TRBJ1-2, with D unresolved. V was shortened by 2 bases and J by 4 bases, with 8 bases between the two germline ends. The CDR3 has 13 residues. Germline V gene data show CDR1 as SGHTA and CDR2 as FQGNSA. The CDR3 coding sequence is TGTGCCAGCAGCTTAACGTTCCTCTATGGCTACACCTTC. Encoded protein: CASSLTFLYGYTF.

The genes are TRBV20-1 and TRBJ2-3, with 13 nucleotides matching TRBD2. The J segment lost 6 bases and the V segment lost 3 bases, leaving 3 bases of the junction unmatched. The CDR3 totals 14 residues. CDR1 is DFQATT and CDR2 is SNEGSKA in the germline V gene (reference sequence). The CDR3, as DNA: TGCAGTGCTAGCAGGACTAGCGGGAGTGATACGCAGTATTTT. It yields the protein CSASRTSGSDTQYF.

This clonotype was detected many times. V and J are TRBV13 and TRBJ2-3; 8 bases match TRBD1. V dropped 3 bases and J dropped 6; count of bases not matched to a gene: 2. This CDR3 region has 13 residues. Germline V CDR1 and CDR2: PRHDT, FYEKMQ (reference sequence). The DNA of the CDR3 is TGTGCCAGCAGCTTGGACAGGGTGGATACGCAGTATTTT. Its protein product is CASSLDRVDTQYF.

A few counts support this clonotype. The rearrangement joins TRBV27 to TRBJ2-1; D possibly uses TRBD1 or TRBD2 (5 bases each). The V gene's germline CDR1 is MNHEY and CDR2 SMNVEV (reference sequence). The CDR3 length is 15 residues. The V and J ends lost 6 bases and 3 bases respectively, with 15 bases between them. Written as DNA, the CDR3 is TGTGCCAGCAGCCTCGAGGGGTCACGCTACAATGAGCAGTTCTTC. It yields the protein CASSLEGSRYNEQFF.

The V gene is TRBV29-1, the J gene TRBJ2-1; D gene ambiguous. V shed 0 bases and J shed 9 bases, with 9 bases lying between them. The CDR3 is 12 residues long. The V gene's germline CDR1 is SQVTM and CDR2 ANQGSEA. The CDR3 spells CSVEDLGFEQFF. CDR3 in DNA: TGCAGCGTTGAAGATCTGGGGTTTGAGCAGTTCTTC.

In its sample, this clonotype was seen many times. The chain combines TRBV28 with TRBJ1-2; 7 bases agree with TRBD1. CDR1 and CDR2 (germline): MDHEN, SYDVKM. The CDR3 totals 14 residues. Trimming removed 2 bases from V and 1 base from J; junction bases left unmatched: 1. CDR3 coding DNA: TGTGCCAGCAGTTTAACAGGGGTTAACTATGGCTACACCTTC. Its protein is CASSLTGVNYGYTF.

The count of this clonotype is one. This CDR3 is CASSLATLSTDTQYF. DNA of the CDR3: TGCGCCAGCAGCTTGGCGACTCTTAGCACAGATACGCAGTATTTT. The gene calls are TRBV5-1 and TRBJ2-3; D is unclear. Germline V lookup: CDR1 SGHRS, CDR2 YFSETQ. The CDR3 contains 15 residues. Trimming shortened V by 0 bases and J by 0 bases, and 8 bases separated the two germline ends.

As to this clonotype: A much more abundant neighbour one base away suggests this may be a read error. This rearrangement joins TRBV7-2 to TRBJ1-3; D uncertain. Germline-derived CDR1 and CDR2 are SGHTA and FQGNSA. Trimming pared 4 bases from V and 3 bases from J, leaving 1 base between. The CDR3 is 11 amino acids. The CDR3 protein is CASSYGNTIYF. The CDR3 DNA sequence: TGTGCCAGCAGCTATGGAAACACCATATATTTT.

This clonotype was observed a few times. This sequence joins TRBV4-1 and TRBJ2-7, with D perhaps given as TRBD1 or TRBD2 (5 bases each). The CDR3 has 12 residues. V lost 11 bases, J lost 6 bases, and 17 bases lay in between. The germline V gene encodes CDR1 MGHRA and CDR2 YSYEKL. The CDR3 is CAFEAGTGEQYF. CDR3 in DNA: TGCGCCTTCGAAGCCGGGACGGGCGAGCAGTACTTC.

This clonotype was counted at least ten times. The chain is built from TRBV10-3 and TRBJ1-1; D remains ambiguous. Trimming left V 7 bases short and J 4 bases short, with 13 bases between. The CDR3 covers 13 residues. CDR1 ENHRY and CDR2 SYGVKD come from the germline V gene. As DNA, the CDR3 is TGTGCCATCATCCTTCTGGCGGCCACTGAAGCTTTCTTT. Its translation: CAIILLAATEAFF.

The sample holds a few counts of this clonotype. The V and J genes are TRBV2 and TRBJ2-7, with a tentative D call TRBD1 (6 bases). This CDR3 is built from 14 residues. Germline CDR1 and CDR2: SNHLY and FYNNEI. Deletions cut 3 bases from V and 2 bases from J, with 11 bases between. The CDR3 loop is CASSDVGHTYEQYV. CDR3 DNA: TGTGCCAGCAGTGATGTGGGACACACCTACGAGCAGTACGTC.

The genes are TRBV20-1 and TRBJ2-7; 7 bases fit TRBD1. Per the germline V gene, CDR1 is DFQATT and CDR2 is SNEGSKA (reference sequence). The V and J ends lost 4 bases and 6 bases, in that order; junction bases with no gene match: 9. The CDR3 length is 13 residues. The CDR3 region is CSAKTGDGSEQYF. In DNA, the CDR3 is TGCAGTGCTAAAACAGGGGATGGTAGCGAGCAGTACTTC.

This chain links TRBV12-3 or TRBV12-4 with TRBJ2-2; D uncertain. The CDR3 is 12 amino acids. V was shortened by 7 bases and J by 6 bases, with 9 bases between the two germline ends. The DNA for the CDR3 is TGTGCCAGCATGAGTTTCTCCGGGGAGCTGTTTTTT. The encoded protein is CASMSFSGELFF.

This clonotype was counted many times. The J gene is TRBJ2-3, the V gene TRBV2; unclear D gene. The CDR3 runs 15 residues. V was cut by 3 bases and J by 4 bases, with 14 bases left in between. Germline-derived CDR1 and CDR2 are SNHLY and FYNNEI. The CDR3 is CASSESFSVADTQYF. The CDR3 bases are TGTGCCAGCAGTGAGAGTTTTTCTGTAGCAGATACGCAGTATTTT.

This clonotype was recorded a few times. The V gene is TRBV10-3, the J gene TRBJ1-2; 8 nucleotides align to TRBD1. Germline CDR1 is ENHRY and CDR2 is SYGVKD. The CDR3 sequence is 16 residues long. V shed 2 bases and J 8 bases; nucleotides not matched to a gene: 13. The CDR3, as DNA: TGTGCCATCAGTGAGCCGGCAGGCCAGGGGGCCAGCGGCTACACCTTC. It encodes CAISEPAGQGASGYTF.

In its sample, this clonotype was seen many times. The chain is built from TRBV20-1 and TRBJ2-1, with 10 bases fitting TRBD2. CDR1 and CDR2 (germline): DFQATT, SNEGSKA (reference sequence). The CDR3 has 13 amino acids. With V trimmed by 1 base and J by 9 bases, 3 bases remained unmatched. The CDR3 sequence is CSARGASGGEQFF. DNA of the CDR3: TGCAGTGCTAGAGGTGCTAGCGGGGGTGAGCAGTTCTTC.

The sample holds one count of this clonotype. The gene calls are TRBV6-1 and TRBJ2-2; 9 bases are a match to TRBD1. Trimming cost V 4 bases and J 6 bases; bases outside gene matches: 6. Germline V gives CDR1 MNHNS, CDR2 SASEGT. This CDR3 contains 15 residues. The CDR3 DNA reads as TGTGCCAGCAGTGCTACAGGGGGCGGCTCCGGGGAGCTGTTTTTT. Protein product: CASSATGGGSGELFF.

V and J are TRBV9 and TRBJ2-3; TRBD2 might be the D (5 bases). The CDR3 has 14 residues. Germline V CDR1 and CDR2: SGDLS, YYNGEE. The ends were cut back, 3 bases at V and 4 bases at J, with 12 bases in the middle. The CDR3 spells CASSEGSWADTQYF. DNA for the CDR3: TGTGCCAGCAGCGAAGGGAGTTGGGCAGATACGCAGTATTTT.

The chain has TRBV29-1 and TRBJ2-1, with D possibly being TRBD1 (5 bases). The CDR3 runs to 14 residues. The V gene's germline CDR1 is SQVTM and CDR2 ANQGSEA. Trimming took 3 bases from V and 2 from J, leaving 11 bases between them. The CDR3 DNA sequence: TGCAGCGTTGATGGGCAGGGAACCTACAATGAGCAGTTCTTC. Protein sequence: CSVDGQGTYNEQFF.

The chain is built from TRBV3-1 and TRBJ2-2, with D possibly being TRBD1 or TRBD2 (5 bases each). This CDR3 spans 14 amino acids. V lost 9 bases, J lost 4 bases, and 15 bases lay in between. Germline CDR1 is LGHDT and CDR2 is YNNKEL (reference sequence). The CDR3 region has the DNA TGTGCCAGTAGGGACCAACAGATCACCGGGGAGCTGTTTTTT. This sequence encodes CASRDQQITGELFF.

This clonotype has at least ten counts. This chain connects TRBV28 to TRBJ1-1; D gene ambiguous. CDR3 size: 12 residues. Germline assignment: CDR1 MDHEN and CDR2 SYDVKM. V was cut by 5 bases and J by 7 bases, with 11 bases left in between. The CDR3 DNA reads TGTGCCAGCAGTCCCCTTAACGGTGAAGCTTTCTTT. It translates to CASSPLNGEAFF.